The rows below give T cell receptor beta chains drawn from one sample of a study of T cell responses to AZD1222 COVID-19 vaccine. Generated by immunoSEQ multiplex PCR, the TCRdb table keeps only in-frame clones and is missing some. This table has about 140,000 clones, approximately 92% appearing once. This material consisted of peripheral blood, taken 28 days after the second AZD1222 dose. All receptors derive from an adult who received the AZD1222 COVID-19 vaccine. Each CDR3 is given with its conserved first and last residue. D genes are given only for firm matches. A clone size is listed for some rows: how often the clone was seen (once, few, many), or a class if it is expanded.

j_gene,abundance,d_gene,v_gene,len,CDR3aa,CDR3nt
TRBJ1-3,NA,NA,TRBV10-3,14,CAISQDYSGNTIYF,TGTGCCATCAGCCAAGACTACTCTGGAAACACCATATATTTT
TRBJ1-1,NA,NA,TRBV12-3/TRBV12-4,11,CASSRRAEAFF,TGTGCCAGCAGTCGCCGGGCTGAAGCTTTCTTT
TRBJ2-2,NA,NA,TRBV9,13,CASSVVGAGELFF,TGTGCCAGCAGCGTAGTAGGGGCGGGGGAGCTGTTTTTT
TRBJ2-2,NA,NA,TRBV7-3,14,CASSLNSNTGELFF,TGTGCCAGCAGCTTGAACTCGAACACCGGGGAGCTGTTTTTT
TRBJ1-1,NA,NA,TRBV16,13,CASSPYRNTEAFF,TGTGCCAGCAGCCCGTACAGGAACACTGAAGCTTTCTTT
TRBJ1-6,NA,NA,TRBV28,15,CASSLFQRGSSPLHF,TGTGCCAGCAGTTTATTTCAGCGTGGGAGCTCACCCCTCCACTTT
TRBJ2-2,NA,NA,TRBV18,14,CASSPLTNTGELFF,TGTGCCAGCTCGCCCCTAACTAACACCGGGGAGCTGTTTTTT
TRBJ1-2,NA,TRBD1,TRBV5-1,14,CASSAGGNNYGYTF,TGCGCCAGCAGCGCAGGGGGAAACAACTATGGCTACACCTTC
TRBJ1-5,NA,NA,TRBV20-1,14,CSASSPYGNQPQHF,TGCAGTGCTAGTTCCCCGTATGGGAATCAGCCCCAGCATTTT
TRBJ2-7,NA,TRBD1,TRBV6-6,17,CASSPTGTGGRRYEQYF,TGTGCCAGCAGTCCTACCGGGACAGGGGGCCGCAGATACGAGCAGTACTTC
TRBJ1-1,NA,TRBD1,TRBV5-1,14,CASSLATGRTEAFF,TGCGCCAGCAGCTTGGCGACAGGGAGGACTGAAGCTTTCTTT
TRBJ1-1,once,TRBD1,TRBV7-6,13,CASRLGTGAEAFF,TGTGCCAGCAGGCTAGGGACAGGAGCTGAAGCTTTCTTT
TRBJ1-2,NA,NA,TRBV29-1,13,CSVGAAPTYGYTF,TGCAGCGTTGGGGCAGCGCCTACCTATGGCTACACCTTC
TRBJ1-2,NA,NA,TRBV19,19,CASSPSINNGPHRLYGYTF,TGTGCCAGTAGTCCCTCTATCAACAACGGGCCCCACCGACTCTATGGCTACACCTTC
TRBJ2-2,NA,NA,TRBV7-3,14,CASSLLQNTGELFF,TGTGCCAGCAGCTTACTGCAGAACACCGGGGAGCTGTTTTTT
TRBJ2-5,NA,NA,TRBV6-5,14,CASRASGSQETQYF,TGTGCCAGCAGGGCCAGCGGGTCGCAAGAGACCCAGTACTTC
TRBJ1-2,NA,NA,TRBV30,13,CAWSPTFPYGYTF,TGTGCCTGGAGTCCCACCTTCCCCTATGGCTACACCTTC
TRBJ1-5,NA,NA,TRBV24-1,12,CATSDFNQPQHF,TGTGCCACCAGTGACTTCAATCAGCCCCAGCATTTT
TRBJ2-1,once,NA,TRBV29-1,11,CSVEVPAEQFF,TGCAGCGTTGAAGTCCCGGCCGAGCAGTTCTTC
TRBJ2-4,NA,NA,TRBV7-9,12,CASSVEWGIQYF,TGTGCCAGCAGTGTAGAGTGGGGCATTCAGTACTTC
TRBJ1-5,NA,NA,TRBV2,14,CASSLGRSNQPQHF,TGTGCCAGCAGTCTCGGACGGAGCAATCAGCCCCAGCATTTT
TRBJ2-7,NA,NA,TRBV28,13,CASRGLGPYEQYF,TGTGCCTCACGGGGCCTGGGGCCCTACGAGCAGTACTTC
TRBJ1-1,NA,NA,TRBV28,17,CASSSAPRGGVNTEAFF,TGTGCCAGCAGTTCCGCCCCCCGGGGGGGTGTGAACACTGAAGCTTTCTTT
TRBJ2-6,NA,NA,TRBV14,16,CASSLHGPSGANVLTF,TGTGCCAGCAGCCTTCATGGGCCTTCTGGGGCCAACGTCCTGACTTTC
TRBJ2-7,NA,NA,TRBV19,12,CASIGQTYEQYF,TGTGCCAGTATAGGGCAAACCTACGAGCAGTACTTC
TRBJ1-5,NA,NA,TRBV6-5,15,CASTTAPYSNQPQHF,TGTGCCAGCACGACTGCACCGTATAGCAATCAGCCCCAGCATTTT
TRBJ2-7,NA,TRBD2,TRBV7-9,15,CASSSRLAGGYEQYF,TGTGCCAGCAGCTCGCGACTAGCGGGAGGGTACGAGCAGTACTTC
TRBJ1-3,NA,TRBD1,TRBV9,15,CASTPGDSSGNTIYF,TGTGCCAGCACCCCGGGGGACAGCTCTGGAAACACCATATATTTT
TRBJ1-1,NA,NA,TRBV7-2,13,CASSSQGNTEAFF,TGTGCCAGCAGCTCACAGGGGAACACTGAAGCTTTCTTT
TRBJ2-5,NA,TRBD2,TRBV19,19,CASSISPPGTSGTFETQYF,TGTGCCAGTAGTATCAGCCCACCCGGGACTAGCGGGACCTTCGAGACCCAGTACTTC
TRBJ1-5,few,NA,TRBV2,12,CASSVPNQPQHF,TGTGCCAGCAGTGTTCCCAATCAGCCCCAGCATTTT
TRBJ2-7,NA,NA,TRBV27,12,CASSLGGAEQYF,TGTGCCAGCAGTTTAGGGGGCGCCGAGCAGTACTTC
TRBJ1-2,NA,NA,TRBV5-5,15,CASSLIPDLNYGYTF,TGTGCCAGCAGCTTGATCCCAGACTTAAACTATGGCTACACCTTC
TRBJ1-3,NA,NA,TRBV19,17,CASSNRPGPNSGNTIYF,TGTGCCAGTAGCAATCGACCGGGGCCCAACTCTGGAAACACCATATATTTT
TRBJ1-5,NA,NA,TRBV19,14,CASSIGRSSQPQHF,TGTGCCAGTAGTATAGGACGGAGCAGTCAGCCCCAGCATTTT
TRBJ1-2,NA,NA,TRBV7-2,14,CASRYDSSNYGYTF,TGTGCCAGCAGATATGACAGCAGTAACTATGGCTACACCTTC
TRBJ1-3,NA,NA,TRBV3-1/TRBV3-2,16,CASSQARPSSGNTIYF,TGTGCCAGCAGCCAAGCGCGGCCCAGCTCTGGAAACACCATATATTTT
TRBJ2-2,NA,NA,TRBV19,14,CASSIQGTTGELFF,TGTGCCAGTAGTATACAGGGGACCACCGGGGAGCTGTTTTTT
TRBJ2-1,NA,NA,TRBV30,14,CAWSPTTSGSEQFF,TGTGCCTGGAGTCCTACTACTTCCGGGAGTGAGCAGTTCTTC
TRBJ2-3,once,NA,TRBV5-4,13,CASSRPQQDTQYF,TGTGCCAGCAGCCGCCCCCAGCAAGATACGCAGTATTTT
TRBJ1-1,NA,NA,TRBV30,14,CAWSVGQGTTEAFF,TGTGCCTGGAGTGTGGGACAAGGGACCACTGAAGCTTTCTTT
TRBJ2-1,once,TRBD2,TRBV5-4,16,CASSWTSGTSYNEQFF,TGTGCCAGCAGCTGGACTAGCGGGACCTCCTACAATGAGCAGTTCTTC
TRBJ2-5,NA,TRBD1,TRBV23-1,15,CASSQSSGQVAAQYF,TGCGCCAGCAGTCAATCGAGTGGACAGGTAGCTGCCCAGTACTTC
TRBJ1-2,NA,NA,TRBV9,11,CASKRGHGYTF,TGTGCCAGCAAACGGGGTCATGGCTACACCTTC
TRBJ2-1,NA,NA,TRBV27,15,CASSPTGTVGNEQFF,TGTGCCAGCAGCCCAACAGGCACTGTTGGGAATGAGCAGTTCTTC
TRBJ2-6,NA,NA,TRBV4-2,20,CASSQDHKGNLRSGANVLTF,TGTGCCAGCAGCCAAGATCACAAGGGGAATTTGCGCTCTGGGGCCAACGTCCTGACTTTC
TRBJ2-3,NA,TRBD1,TRBV5-5,14,CASSPTGGVDTQYF,TGTGCCAGCAGCCCGACAGGGGGCGTAGATACGCAGTATTTT
TRBJ1-4,NA,NA,TRBV3-1/TRBV3-2,13,CASSQGLDEKLFF,TGTGCCAGCAGCCAGGGGCTGGATGAAAAACTGTTTTTT
TRBJ1-1,once,NA,TRBV6-2/TRBV6-3,12,CASSYGPTEAFF,TGTGCCAGCAGTTACGGGCCCACTGAAGCTTTCTTT
TRBJ2-7,NA,NA,TRBV21-1,18,CASSNHREDVKDQYEQYF,TGTGCCAGCAGCAACCACAGGGAGGATGTCAAGGATCAATACGAGCAGTACTTC
TRBJ1-3,NA,TRBD1,TRBV9,17,CASSVGDRVMVGNTIYF,TGTGCCAGCAGCGTAGGAGACAGGGTGATGGTTGGAAACACCATATATTTT
TRBJ1-4,NA,NA,TRBV5-4,15,CASSLGAGAEEKLFF,TGTGCCAGCAGCTTGGGGGCTGGGGCAGAGGAAAAACTGTTTTTT
TRBJ2-7,NA,TRBD1,TRBV19,15,CASSIQGTGVSEQYF,TGTGCCAGTAGTATTCAGGGGACAGGGGTGAGCGAGCAGTACTTC
TRBJ2-7,NA,TRBD2,TRBV18,15,CASSPLGGEGYEQYF,TGTGCCAGCTCACCACTGGGAGGGGAAGGGTACGAGCAGTACTTC
TRBJ1-5,once,TRBD1,TRBV7-2,16,CASSSTGGKSNQPQHF,TGTGCCAGCAGCTCAACAGGGGGCAAGAGCAATCAGCCCCAGCATTTT
TRBJ1-5,NA,TRBD1,TRBV28,16,CASSLYGTVSNQPQHF,TGTGCCAGCAGTTTATACGGGACAGTTAGCAATCAGCCCCAGCATTTT
TRBJ1-1,NA,NA,TRBV19,15,CASTFTTGANTEAFF,TGTGCCAGTACCTTTACGACCGGGGCGAACACTGAAGCTTTCTTT
TRBJ2-7,NA,NA,TRBV11-2,12,CASSPSLYEQYF,TGTGCCAGCAGCCCCTCCCTTTACGAGCAGTACTTC
TRBJ2-3,NA,TRBD1,TRBV5-1,14,CASSTTGAGDTQYF,TGCGCCAGCAGCACGACAGGGGCTGGAGATACGCAGTATTTT